The source of this T cell receptor (beta chain) is a study of beta chain features in type 1 diabetes. Findings and limits, study-wide: Sampled from patients, naive, central memory and Treg TCRB repertoires appeared more similar than those sampled from healthy donors. A moderate, significant TCRB CDR3 shortening appeared in type 1 diabetes across four CD4+ subsets.

In regard to this clone: What it binds is not known.

The study reverse transcribed the entire isolated RNA, so it sequenced expressed TCRB transcripts. Only in-frame clones appear in the TCRdb table, and some are missing; sequencing was by immunoSEQ multiplex PCR. The table records 450,000 to 550,000 clones, 25% to 35% of them present only once. All of the sorted populations showed purity greater than 98%. From germline, CDR1 is LGHNA and CDR2 YSLEER. The CDR3 has 18 residues. Trimming removed 1 base from V and 2 bases from J, with 21 bases in between. This chain joins TRBV4-3 and TRBJ2-7; the D gene is possibly TRBD2 (8 bases). The source material was naive CD4+ T cells from blood. This receptor was taken from a man between 18 and 35 years old in good health. The CDR3 spells CASSQGGPGGGHPYEQYF. CDR3 sequence (DNA): TGCGCCAGCAGCCAAGGGGGCCCGGGAGGGGGCCATCCCTACGAGCAGTACTTC.